The clone carrying this T cell receptor (beta chain) was detected only once. The data were taken from a study of T cell changes during pregnancy in multiple sclerosis. The CDR3 consists of 14 residues. Germline V gene data show CDR1 as MDHEN and CDR2 as SYDVKM. V lost 5 bases to trimming and J lost 5 bases, with 14 bases between them. Sequencing was performed with immunoSEQ multiplex PCR; in TCRdb, only in-frame clones are kept and a portion is missing. The sample consists of about 110,000 clones, less than 95% of them appearing once. The chain combines TRBV28 with TRBJ2-3; no firm D call. The sequencing here drew on peripheral blood, taken before pregnancy. The sequence derives from a female donor with multiple sclerosis, enrolled in a pregnancy study. The CDR3 loop is CASSPHGTIDTQYF. The CDR3 bases are TGTGCCAGCAGTCCCCACGGTACGATAGATACGCAGTATTTT.